The rows below give T cell receptor beta chains drawn from one sample of a study of shared T cell receptors in the human thymus. The assay was immunoSEQ multiplex PCR, and TCRdb's table has in-frame clones only and misses some. The profile shows about 540,000 clones, around 78% of them singletons. The sample also formed part of further work on human thymus T cells.

Sequenced sample: thymocytes. Receptors originate from a boy under two years old with a congenital heart defect. Both conserved end residues are part of each CDR3. The D gene is left open where the match is weak. The size field is filled for only some rows; it gives once, few, many or a size class.

clone size,CDR3 length,V gene,D gene,J gene,CDR3 DNA,CDR3 protein
NA,15,TRBV14,TRBD1,TRBJ2-5,TGTGCCAGCAGCCTAGGACAGGCGTACCAAGAGACCCAGTACTTC,CASSLGQAYQETQYF
NA,12,TRBV5-6,NA,TRBJ2-3,TGTGCCAGCAGCTTGGCTAGTGCTACGCAGTATTTT,CASSLASATQYF
NA,14,TRBV10-1,NA,TRBJ2-2,TGCGCCAGCGCTAGGCGTTTAAACACCGGGGAGCTGTTTTTT,CASARRLNTGELFF
NA,22,TRBV6-1,NA,TRBJ2-6,TGTGCCAGCAGTGAAAGGGGGGCCCGGGACAGTTTTTTTGGCTCTGGGGCCAACGTCCTGACTTTC,CASSERGARDSFFGSGANVLTF
NA,15,TRBV10-3,TRBD2,TRBJ2-2,TGTGCCATCCCCCGACTAGCGGGAGCGACCGGGGAGCTGTTTTTT,CAIPRLAGATGELFF
NA,15,TRBV6-1,NA,TRBJ2-7,TGTGCCAGCAGTGAAGGGCTGGGCTATACGGACGAGCAGTACTTC,CASSEGLGYTDEQYF
NA,17,TRBV27,TRBD1,TRBJ1-5,TGTGCCAGCAGTGACAGGGACAGACCATATAGCAATCAGCCCCAGCATTTT,CASSDRDRPYSNQPQHF
few,15,TRBV6-5,TRBD2,TRBJ2-7,TGTGCCAGCAGTTACTCTGCGGGAGTCGGGTACGAGCAGTACTTC,CASSYSAGVGYEQYF
NA,16,TRBV6-6,TRBD1,TRBJ2-3,TGTGCCAGCACCCTCACGGGGACAGGGCCCACAGATACGCAGTATTTT,CASTLTGTGPTDTQYF
few,18,TRBV5-4,TRBD2,TRBJ2-1,TGTGCCAGCAGCCCTCAGGGGAGCGGGAGGGCGGCCTACAATGAGCAGTTCTTC,CASSPQGSGRAAYNEQFF
NA,15,TRBV5-8,TRBD2,TRBJ2-7,TGTGCCAGCAGCCTAGCGGGAGGTAACTCCTACGAGCAGTACTTC,CASSLAGGNSYEQYF
NA,14,TRBV4-3,NA,TRBJ2-7,TGCGCCAGCAGCCAAGTGTCTAACTCCTACGAGCAGTACTTC,CASSQVSNSYEQYF
few,13,TRBV29-1,TRBD1,TRBJ2-7,TGCAGCGTTAAGGGACAGGGCCTCTACGAGCAGTACTTC,CSVKGQGLYEQYF
once,18,TRBV11-2,NA,TRBJ2-3,TGTGCCAGCAGCTTAGATCGGTGGGGGGGCCCCGTTTGGGATACGCAGTATTTT,CASSLDRWGGPVWDTQYF
NA,15,TRBV28,TRBD2,TRBJ2-3,TGTGCCAGCAGTTTGGCGGGAGAAGGCACAGATACGCAGTATTTT,CASSLAGEGTDTQYF